The clone carrying this T cell receptor (beta chain) was observed a handful of times. The CDR3 is made up of 16 amino acids. With 5 bases clipped from V and 7 bases from J, the junction kept 11 bases outside the gene matches. Germline values: CDR1 WNHNN, CDR2 SYGVQD (reference sequence). Using its own MiXCR run on the 5' RACE reads, TCRdb lists one record per CDR3 protein. The sample lists 200,000 to 250,000 distinct CDR3 sequences, roughly an eighth seen once, with 8.8% in the top ten. This entry belongs to a study of identical twins. The chain employs TRBV10-1 and TRBJ2-2; 9 nucleotides agree with TRBD1. This receptor was taken from a young woman in good health. Material: memory (CD45RO+) T cells sorted from blood. The CDR3 DNA reads as TGCGCCAGCAGTACAGGGGGCTTTCGCGTCGGCGGGGAGCTGTTTTTT. It encodes CASSTGGFRVGGELFF.